The clone carrying this T cell receptor (beta chain) appeared a single time. This entry belongs to a study of blood T cell repertoires in COVID-19. At the level of the study: Collection of acute and convalescent COVID-19 samples took place in the United States, Italy and Spain.

CDR3 length equals 13 residues. Germline values: CDR1 MDHEN, CDR2 SYDVKM. The V and J ends lost 8 bases and 3 bases, in that order; junction bases with no gene match: 4. Per the original methods: Cell counts per sample came from amplifying reference gene primers. Data came from immunoSEQ multiplex PCR; TCRdb stores just in-frame clones and leaves some out. That table gives V, J and clone size, and the DNA gave D and trimming. The sample has roughly 100,000 clones, about 89% seen once. This chain links TRBV28 with TRBJ1-5; 7 positions agree with TRBD1. The specimen was peripheral blood. The sequence was obtained from a human donor in a cohort sampled during active COVID-19. The CDR3 nucleotides are TGTGCCAGCCAGACAGGGTTCAATCAGCCCCAGCATTTT. Translated, it gives CASQTGFNQPQHF. Full variable domain (missing parts from reference TRBV28 and TRBJ1-5): DVKVTQSSRYLVKRTGEKVFLECVQDMDHENMFWYRQDPGLGLRLIYFSYDVKMKEKGDIPEGYSVSREKKERFSLILESASTNQTSMYLCASQTGFNQPQHFGDGTRLSIL.